This T cell receptor (beta chain) derives from a study of blood T cell repertoires in COVID-19. Across the whole study: PBMCs, B-cell-depleted T cells, or T cells were the source of the cDNA or gDNA that made up the material.

J gave up 2 bases and V 5 bases, and 4 bases lay outside the gene matches. CDR1 is SGHNT and CDR2 is YENEEA in the germline V gene. CDR3 length: 15 residues. In terms of age and location, participants ranged from about 18 to 90 years and lived in around 22 US areas. Self-reported history from a screening survey and questionnaire set each donor's cohort. In the authors' methods: Amplification with reference gene primers provided the estimates of nucleated cell counts. Only in-frame clones appear in the TCRdb table, and some are missing; sequencing was by immunoSEQ multiplex PCR. For V, J and clone size, that table is used; D and trimming come from the DNA. The sample contains roughly 300,000 clones, 85% to 90% of which appear only once.

The genes are TRBV11-3 and TRBJ2-1, with 9 bases identical to TRBD1. Sequencing was carried out using PBMCs or T cells enriched from blood (not recorded which). The receptor was isolated from a man younger than 45 who had recovered from COVID-19. The DNA of the CDR3 is TGTGCCAGCAGCACGGACAGGGGCACCTACAATGAGCAGTTCTTC. It yields the protein CASSTDRGTYNEQFF.